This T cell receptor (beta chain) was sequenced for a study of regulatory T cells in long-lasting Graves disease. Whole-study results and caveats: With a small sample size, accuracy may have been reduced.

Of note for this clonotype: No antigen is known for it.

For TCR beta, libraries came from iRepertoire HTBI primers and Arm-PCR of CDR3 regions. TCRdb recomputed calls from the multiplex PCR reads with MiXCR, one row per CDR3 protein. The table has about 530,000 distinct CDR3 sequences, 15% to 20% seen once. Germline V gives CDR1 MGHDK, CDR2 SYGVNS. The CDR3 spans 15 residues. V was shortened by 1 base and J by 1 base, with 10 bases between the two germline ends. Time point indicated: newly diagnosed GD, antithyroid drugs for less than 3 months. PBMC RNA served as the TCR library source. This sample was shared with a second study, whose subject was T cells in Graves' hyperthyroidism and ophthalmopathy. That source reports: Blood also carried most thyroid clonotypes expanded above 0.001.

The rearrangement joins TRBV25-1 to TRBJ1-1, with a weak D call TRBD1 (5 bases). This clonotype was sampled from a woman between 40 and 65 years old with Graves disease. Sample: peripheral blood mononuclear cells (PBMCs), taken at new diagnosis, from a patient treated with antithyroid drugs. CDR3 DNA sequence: TGTGCCAGCAGTGAATTTTGGGGCTCGAACACTGAAGCTTTCTTT. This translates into CASSEFWGSNTEAFF.